The 5 T cell receptor beta chains listed next were all sequenced from one sample in a study of cytomegalovirus exposure and HLA in healthy donors. PCR involved 60 Vbeta and 13 Jbeta primers. Produced via immunoSEQ multiplex PCR; TCRdb's table is partial and in-frame only. The sample carries 95,000 to 100,000 clones, around 74% recorded once. Sequenced: PBMCs. These receptor sequences come from a woman between 40 and 50 years old in good health and CMV-seronegative.

DNA of the CDR3: TGTGCCAGCAGTCCGAACAGGGGTTACAATGAGCAGTTCTTC. It is translated as CASSPNRGYNEQFF. This chain joins TRBV7-9 and TRBJ2-1, with TRBD1 identical over 7 bases. The CDR3 consists of 14 residues. CDR1 and CDR2 from the germline V gene are SEHNR and FQNEAQ (reference sequence). The V segment lost 6 bases and the J segment 4 bases; nucleotides outside the gene matches: 6. The complete variable domain, with remaining parts taken from reference TRBV7-9 and TRBJ2-1, reads DTGVSQNPRHKITKRGQNVTFRCDPISEHNRLYWYRQTLGQGPEFLTYFQNEAQLEKSRLLSDRFSAERPKGSFSTLEIQRTEQGDSAMYLCASSPNRGYNEQFFGPGTRLTVL.

The chain recombines TRBV19 with TRBJ1-5, with TRBD1 matching over 8 bases. Germline V gene lookup returns CDR1 LNHDA and CDR2 SQIVND (reference sequence). The V and J ends lost 5 bases and 0 bases, in that order; junction bases with no gene match: 9. CDR3 size: 17 residues. The CDR3 bases are TGTGCCAGTAGTGGCCGCCCCGACAGGGGTAGCAATCAGCCCCAGCATTTT. It is translated as CASSGRPDRGSNQPQHF.

This clone has only one observation. This rearrangement joins TRBV19 to TRBJ2-7, with D perhaps TRBD2 (7 bases). The germline gives CDR1 LNHDA, CDR2 SQIVND (reference sequence). Trimming took 8 bases from V and 0 from J, leaving 14 bases between them. The CDR3 contains 14 residues. The CDR3 bases are TGTGCCAGTTCCCTGGCGGGGGCCTCCTACGAGCAGTACTTC. Amino acids: CASSLAGASYEQYF.

The CDR3 DNA sequence: TGTGCCAGCAGCTGGCCGGGACTAGCGGGAGGTTACTCCTACGAGCAGTACTTC. Translated: CASSWPGLAGGYSYEQYF. The chain has TRBV7-3 and TRBJ2-7, with 15 nucleotides matching TRBD2. The germline CDR1 and CDR2 sequences are SGHTA and FQGTGA. V trimming: 4 bases; J trimming: 0 bases; junction bases outside the gene matches: 7. The length of the CDR3 is 18 residues.

The V and J genes are TRBV4-2 and TRBJ2-3; TRBD2 aligns across 7 bases. The CDR3 is 17 amino acids. Germline lookup yields CDR1 LGHNA and CDR2 YNFKEQ. V trimming: 2 bases; J trimming: 2 bases; junction bases outside the gene matches: 10. CDR3 DNA sequence: TGTGCCAGCAGCCAAAACGGTGCGGGAGCCTACACAGATACGCAGTATTTT. Encoded protein: CASSQNGAGAYTDTQYF.